Reported below is one T cell receptor (beta chain). This record comes from a study of memory CD4+ T cells and cytomegalovirus serostatus. Study details: Donors were healthy Belgian adults, several CMV seropositive and 24 seronegative.

The sort gate was single viable CD3+CD4+CD8-CD45RO+ cells for memory CD4+ T cells. Methods used by the authors: Out-of-frame sequences were removed, leaving 2,000,000 or so distinct TCRbeta sequences. Libraries were prepared by immunoSEQ multiplex PCR; TCRdb keeps only in-frame clonotypes and omits some of them. That table gives V, J and clone size, and the DNA gave D and trimming. Of tens of thousands of clones detected, over 80% appear once; the ten largest clones hold 0.4%. Trimming took 5 bases from V and 8 from J, leaving 12 bases between them. The CDR3 spans 13 residues. Germline V gene lookup returns CDR1 LNHNV and CDR2 YYDKDF (reference sequence).

The specimen was memory CD4+ T cells from blood. The clonotype originates from an adult in good health and CMV-seronegative. This sequence joins TRBV15 and TRBJ1-4; perhaps TRBD1 as D (5 bases). CDR3 protein: CATSPGTEEKLFF. The CDR3 DNA reads as TGTGCCACCAGCCCCGGGACTGAAGAAAAACTGTTTTTT.